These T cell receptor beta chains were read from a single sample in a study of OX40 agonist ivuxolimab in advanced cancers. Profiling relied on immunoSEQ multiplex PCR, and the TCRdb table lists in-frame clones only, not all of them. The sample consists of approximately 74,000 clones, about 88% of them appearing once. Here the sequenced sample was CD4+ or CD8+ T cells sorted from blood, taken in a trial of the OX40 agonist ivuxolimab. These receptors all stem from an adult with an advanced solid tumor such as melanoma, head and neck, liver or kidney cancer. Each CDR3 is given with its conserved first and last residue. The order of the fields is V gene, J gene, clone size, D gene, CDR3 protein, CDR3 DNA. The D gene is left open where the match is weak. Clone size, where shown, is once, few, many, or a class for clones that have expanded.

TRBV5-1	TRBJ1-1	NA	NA	CASSLGAGSGTEAFF	TGCGCCAGCAGCTTGGGAGCAGGGTCGGGCACTGAAGCTTTCTTT
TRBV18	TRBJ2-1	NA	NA	CASSGLDSYNEQFF	TGTGCCAGCTCAGGACTGGACTCCTACAATGAGCAGTTCTTC
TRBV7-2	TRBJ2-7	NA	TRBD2	CASSTKTSARDEQYF	TGTGCCAGCAGCACTAAGACTAGCGCAAGGGACGAGCAGTACTTC
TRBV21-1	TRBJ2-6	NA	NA	CASSPKYGVGAQYGANVLTF	TGTGCCAGCAGCCCGAAATACGGAGTGGGGGCGCAATATGGGGCCAACGTCCTGACTTTC
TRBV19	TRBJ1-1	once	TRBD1	CASSSGGQGYEIFF	TGTGCCAGTAGTAGTGGGGGACAGGGGTATGAAATTTTCTTT
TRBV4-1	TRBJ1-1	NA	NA	CASSQETGRGDTEAFF	TGCGCCAGCAGCCAGGAGACAGGACGGGGGGACACTGAAGCTTTCTTT
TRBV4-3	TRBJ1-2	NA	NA	CASSQERSFVGGYTF	TGCGCCAGCAGCCAGGAAAGAAGCTTCGTGGGTGGCTACACCTTC
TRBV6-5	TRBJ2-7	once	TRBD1	CASSTRQGSYEQYF	TGTGCCAGCAGCACTAGACAGGGGTCCTACGAGCAGTACTTC
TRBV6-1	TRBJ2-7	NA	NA	CASSLAPGPEQYF	TGTGCCAGCAGCCTAGCACCGGGGCCCGAGCAGTACTTC
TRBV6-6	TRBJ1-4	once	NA	CASSYLRGSVNEKLFF	TGTGCCAGCAGTTACCTCAGAGGTTCTGTTAATGAAAAACTGTTTTTT
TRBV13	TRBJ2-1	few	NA	CASSLGRTMVHEQFF	TGTGCCAGCAGCTTGGGTAGGACAATGGTTCATGAGCAGTTCTTC
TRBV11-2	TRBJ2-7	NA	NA	CASSLLRLAPLEQYF	TGTGCCAGCAGCTTATTACGTCTAGCGCCCCTCGAGCAGTACTTC
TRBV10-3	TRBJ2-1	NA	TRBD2	CAISGTSGSSYNEQFF	TGTGCCATCAGTGGGACTAGCGGGAGTTCATACAATGAGCAGTTCTTC